The source of this T cell receptor (beta chain) is a study of spatial heterogeneity in lung cancer. This clonotype was seen at least ten times. Stated time point: blood at routine non-recurrence follow-up after resection. Unsorted whole RNA from tumor, nontumor lung or frozen PBMC underwent sequencing. V was cut by 5 bases and J by 7 bases, with 13 bases left in between. The CDR3 is 13 residues long. In TCRdb, the 5' RACE reads were re-called with MiXCR into one record per CDR3 protein. The data contain approximately 43,000 distinct CDR3 sequences, roughly a tenth of them singletons. The sequencing here drew on PBMCs, taken at follow-up. The V gene is TRBV12-3 or TRBV12-4, the J gene TRBJ2-3; D is undetermined. The sequence came from a female donor with early-stage non-small cell lung cancer. The CDR3 loop is CASSPEDPNTQYF. CDR3 nucleotides: TGTGCCAGCAGTCCAGAAGACCCTAATACGCAGTATTTT.